The 7 T cell receptor beta chains given below trace back to one sample, sequenced in a study of T-cell memory formation after mild COVID-19. One entry per CDR3 protein, called by TCRdb with MiXCR from the 5' RACE reads. The sample shows around 300,000 distinct CDR3 sequences, approximately 19% of them seen only once. Sequenced: PBMCs or a T cell subset sorted from them (not recorded which). These receptors all stem from a man between 18 and 29 years old who had mild COVID-19 (a few samples of this study predate the infection). Cell type and time point are not known.

This clonotype has a handful of counts. V is TRBV6-2 or TRBV6-3 and J is TRBJ1-5; D not resolved. CDR1 and CDR2 from the germline V gene are MNHEY and SVGEGT. This CDR3 spans 14 amino acids. With 5 bases removed from V and 6 bases from J, the gap between germline ends came to 14 bases. CDR3 residues: CASSESSVGQPQHF. The DNA of the CDR3 is TGTGCCAGCAGTGAATCTAGCGTAGGTCAGCCCCAGCATTTT.

This sequence joins TRBV7-3 and TRBJ2-3, with TRBD2 identical over 9 bases. Germline V gene sequence: CDR1 SGHTA, CDR2 FQGTGA. The CDR3 extends over 14 amino acids. The V and J ends lost 5 bases and 7 bases, in that order; junction bases with no gene match: 7. CDR3 coding DNA: TGTGCCAGCAGCCCGGGGACTAGCCGCCATACGCAGTATTTT. It specifies CASSPGTSRHTQYF.

The table lists this clonotype with a few counts. The chain couples TRBV5-1 to TRBJ2-3; the match to TRBD2 covers 9 bases. The J segment lost 0 bases and the V segment lost 4 bases, leaving 6 bases of the junction unmatched. Per germline, CDR1 SGHRS and CDR2 YFSETQ. This CDR3 comprises 16 residues. The CDR3 is CASSASGTESTDTQYF. In DNA form, the CDR3 reads TGCGCCAGCAGCGCTAGCGGGACCGAAAGCACAGATACGCAGTATTTT.

V and J are TRBV3-1 and TRBJ2-3; 12 bases line up with TRBD2. Trimming took 5 bases from V and 7 from J; bases not matched to a gene: 7. Per the germline V gene, CDR1 is LGHDT and CDR2 is YNNKEL (reference sequence). The CDR3 is 15 residues long. The CDR3 bases are TGTGCCAGCAGCGCGACTAGCGGGGGCGGGTATACGCAGTATTTT. It codes for CASSATSGGGYTQYF.

The V call is TRBV5-1, the J call TRBJ1-1; D gene unclear. Trimming shortened V by 0 bases and J by 9 bases, and 18 bases separated the two germline ends. Germline V gives CDR1 SGHRS, CDR2 YFSETQ. This CDR3 region has 15 residues. The CDR3 DNA follows: TGCGCCAGCAGCTTGGCGAAGAATCCGGGCCGCAAAGCTTTCTTT. It specifies CASSLAKNPGRKAFF. The complete variable domain, with remaining parts taken from reference TRBV5-1 and TRBJ1-1, reads KAGVTQTPRYLIKTRGQQVTLSCSPISGHRSVSWYQQTPGQGLQFLFEYFSETQRNKGNFPGRFSGRQFSNSRSEMNVSTLELGDSALYLCASSLAKNPGRKAFFGQGTRLTVV.

This clonotype was detected only a few times. The rearrangement uses TRBV29-1 and TRBJ2-7; D remains unclear. The CDR3 length is 14 residues. Trimming took off 8 bases at V and 2 bases at J, with 19 bases between the two ends. The germline gives CDR1 SQVTM, CDR2 ANQGSEA. This CDR3 is CSCTVGLVPYEQYF. As DNA, the CDR3 is TGCAGCTGTACCGTTGGTCTTGTGCCCTACGAGCAGTACTTC.

This clonotype was observed a handful of times. J is TRBJ2-7 and V is TRBV28; TRBD1 matches 8 bases. Trimming removed 5 bases from V and 3 bases from J; junction bases left unmatched: 6. The germline CDR1 and CDR2 sequences are MDHEN and SYDVKM. This CDR3 is 14 amino acids long. This CDR3 is CASSRAGGGYEQYV. The CDR3 DNA is TGTGCCAGCAGTCGGGCAGGGGGCGGCTACGAGCAGTACGTC.